Each of the 22 T cell receptor beta chains below was sequenced from the same sample in a study of blood T cells in healthy people across ages (dated by TCRdb to 2015 to 2017). Libraries were made using 5' RACE. Sequenced on an Illumina HiSeq 2500. A second PCR of about 6 to 12 cycles was performed with a sample-barcoded 5' primer and a J-beta primer mix. TCRdb's own reprocessing of the public reads used fastp at Q25 and MiXCR and kept productive beta chains. Each entry is one CDR3 protein sequence, shown with its most common DNA and genes. This sample holds about 1.8 million distinct CDR3 sequences; 40% to 55% were observed only once. The top ten constitute approximately 2% of the sample. The sample consisted of blood. The receptor source for this set is a middle-aged woman in good health.

This clonotype was observed a few times. The gene calls are TRBV9 and TRBJ1-2; possible D gene TRBD1, 6 bases. Trimming took 7 bases from V and 6 from J, leaving 22 bases between them. The CDR3 is 15 amino acids. Germline V gene data show CDR1 as SGDLS and CDR2 as YYNGEE. The DNA for the CDR3 is TGTGCCAGCTGGAACCTAGGGGGAGAGGTAGATGGCTACACCTTC. Its protein product is CASWNLGGEVDGYTF.

This chain joins TRBV5-1 and TRBJ2-2; D remains unclear. V was cut by 5 bases and J by 6 bases, with 14 bases left in between. Germline loops: CDR1 SGHRS, CDR2 YFSETQ. The CDR3 loop spans 14 amino acids. The CDR3 sequence is CASSLTWVAGELFF. The CDR3 DNA is TGCGCCAGCAGTTTGACATGGGTGGCCGGGGAGCTGTTTTTT.

This clonotype was counted only a few times. DNA for the CDR3: TGTGCCAGCAGTGTCAGACAGGGGGCCTACGAGCAGTACTTC. As protein: CASSVRQGAYEQYF. The gene calls are TRBV25-1 and TRBJ2-7, with TRBD1 identical over 9 bases. Trimming cost V 4 bases and J 2 bases; bases outside gene matches: 3. The CDR3 runs 14 residues. Germline CDR1 reads MGHDK; CDR2 reads SYGVNS.

As to this clonotype: The junction differs from germline at one of its ends, possibly a read error. The rearrangement uses TRBV5-1 and TRBJ2-1, with TRBD2 matching 7 bases. Germline V gene lookup returns CDR1 SGHRS and CDR2 YFSETQ. The CDR3 spans 16 residues. The CDR3 loop is CASSWLGGTPYNEQFF. The CDR3 DNA follows: TGCGCCAGCAGCTGGCTCGGGGGGACCCCCTACAATGAGCAGTTTTTC.

V and J are TRBV7-2 and TRBJ2-7; D perhaps matches TRBD2 (6 bases). CDR1 SGHTA and CDR2 FQGNSA come from the germline V gene. Trimming left V 5 bases short and J 0 bases short, with 11 bases between. This CDR3 is built from 14 residues. The CDR3 region has the DNA TGTGCCAGCAGCCCTACAGCGGGCTCCTACGAGCAGTACTTC. This codes for CASSPTAGSYEQYF. The complete variable domain, with remaining parts taken from reference TRBV7-2 and TRBJ2-7, reads GAGVSQSPSNKVTEKGKDVELRCDPISGHTALYWYRQSLGQGLEFLIYFQGNSAPDKSGLPSDRFSAERTGGSVSTLTIQRTQQEDSAVYLCASSPTAGSYEQYFGPGTRLTVT.

This chain joins TRBV24-1 and TRBJ1-2; TRBD1 matches 9 bases. The germline CDR1 and CDR2 sequences are KGHDR and SFDVKD. V lost 5 bases to trimming and J lost 2 bases; unmatched junction nucleotides: 8. The CDR3 consists of 16 residues. CDR3 protein: CATSVKPGTGNYGYTF. CDR3 bases: TGTGCCACCAGTGTCAAGCCCGGGACAGGGAACTATGGCTACACCTTC.

This clonotype is medium-sized (0.01 to 0.1%) within its sample. The CDR3 region has the DNA TGCAGCGCCCGACAGACCTACGAGCAGTACTTC. As protein: CSARQTYEQYF. The rearrangement uses TRBV20-1 and TRBJ2-7, with D perhaps TRBD1 (5 bases). Germline CDR1 reads DFQATT; CDR2 reads SNEGSKA (reference sequence). The CDR3 loop spans 11 amino acids.

The V call is TRBV9, the J call TRBJ1-4; TRBD1 matches at 7 bases. V was clipped by 6 bases and J by 7 bases; unmatched bases: 12. The CDR3 extends over 15 amino acids. Germline-derived CDR1 and CDR2 are SGDLS and YYNGEE. CDR3: CASNHSTDRIEKLFF. The CDR3 region has the DNA TGTGCCAGCAATCACTCAACGGACAGGATTGAAAAACTGTTTTTT.

J is TRBJ2-1 and V is TRBV7-9, with D possibly being TRBD2 (6 bases). The CDR3 loop spans 17 amino acids. Germline assignment: CDR1 SEHNR and CDR2 FQNEAQ (reference sequence). Trimming left V 4 bases short and J 2 bases short, with 18 bases between. The CDR3 loop reads CASSSIGPRGPYNEQFF. CDR3 bases: TGTGCCAGCAGCTCAATAGGTCCGCGGGGTCCCTACAATGAGCAGTTCTTC.

The J gene is TRBJ1-5, the V gene TRBV7-6; the D is unclear. The germline V gene encodes CDR1 SGHVS and CDR2 FNYEAQ. The ends were cut back, 7 bases at V and 6 bases at J, with 10 bases in the middle. The CDR3 is 12 residues long. CDR3 sequence: CASNAFGQPQHF. The CDR3 coding sequence is TGTGCCAGCAATGCTTTTGGTCAGCCCCAGCATTTT.

This clonotype was counted between two and nine times. The chain joins TRBV3-1 to TRBJ1-4, with D tentatively TRBD1 (6 bases). The CDR3 is 14 amino acids. V was trimmed by 3 bases and J by 5 bases, leaving 10 bases between them. Germline V gene data show CDR1 as LGHDT and CDR2 as YNNKEL (reference sequence). The CDR3 here is CASSQRGSNEKLFF. The CDR3 DNA is TGTGCCAGCAGCCAGAGGGGGTCGAATGAAAAACTGTTTTTT.

This CDR3 is CASSQDLSGAAQETQYF. The CDR3 DNA sequence: TGCGCCAGCAGCCAAGACCTTAGCGGGGCGGCTCAAGAGACCCAGTACTTC. This sequence joins TRBV4-3 and TRBJ2-5; 8 nucleotides match TRBD2. V dropped 0 bases and J dropped 2; count of bases not matched to a gene: 8. Germline CDR1 reads LGHNA; CDR2 reads YSLEER. There are 17 residues in the CDR3.

The sample holds a few counts of this clonotype. V and J are TRBV12-3 or TRBV12-4 and TRBJ2-1, with D possibly TRBD1 on 5 matching bases. CDR3 length: 12 amino acids. The V end lost 4 bases, the J end lost 10 bases, and 11 bases lay between the germline ends. CDR3 amino acids: CASSSQGIEQFF. The CDR3 nucleotides are TGTGCCAGCAGTTCGCAGGGTATAGAGCAGTTCTTC.

This clonotype was observed a few times. The CDR3 sequence is CASTSPGGPADYTF. CDR3 DNA sequence: TGCGCCAGCACATCCCCAGGGGGGCCAGCTGACTACACCTTC. The J gene is TRBJ1-2, the V gene TRBV5-1, with 7 positions matching TRBD1. This CDR3 spans 14 amino acids. CDR1 is SGHRS and CDR2 is YFSETQ in the germline V gene. V shed 6 bases and J 10 bases; nucleotides not matched to a gene: 15. Full variable domain (rest looked up from reference TRBV5-1 and TRBJ1-2): KAGVTQTPRYLIKTRGQQVTLSCSPISGHRSVSWYQQTPGQGLQFLFEYFSETQRNKGNFPGRFSGRQFSNSRSEMNVSTLELGDSALYLCASTSPGGPADYTFGSGTRLTVV.

The chain links TRBV27 to TRBJ1-6; TRBD1 agrees at 7 bases. CDR1 is MNHEY and CDR2 is SMNVEV in the germline V gene (reference sequence). The CDR3 runs to 16 residues. V lost 8 bases and J lost 15; bases outside the gene matches: 22. The CDR3 DNA reads as TGTGCCAGCTCCACGGCCCGATCAACTCAGGGGGGTGACCTCCACTTT. Translated: CASSTARSTQGGDLHF.

This clonotype was detected only a few times. The gene calls are TRBV29-1 and TRBJ2-5; 9 nucleotides line up with TRBD2. Germline CDR1 is SQVTM and CDR2 is ANQGSEA. Losses at the gene ends were 4 bases for V and 1 base for J; bases not matched to a gene: 7. The CDR3 length is 15 residues. The CDR3 sequence: CSVAVAGAFQETQYF. In DNA form, the CDR3 reads TGCAGCGTTGCGGTAGCGGGGGCCTTCCAAGAGACCCAGTACTTC.

This clonotype was detected only a few times. The rearrangement links TRBV6-2 or TRBV6-3 to TRBJ1-1, with 8 bases that match TRBD1. Trimming cost V 5 bases and J 4 bases; bases outside gene matches: 3. This CDR3 has 13 amino acids. CDR1 MNHEY and CDR2 SVGEGT come from the germline V gene. CDR3 DNA sequence: TGTGCCAGCAGTGCGGACAGGGCCACTGAAGCTTTCTTT. It encodes CASSADRATEAFF.

The chain employs TRBV20-1 and TRBJ1-6, with D uncertain. Trimming left V 3 bases short and J 0 bases short, with 9 bases between. This CDR3 spans 15 amino acids. Germline V gene sequence: CDR1 DFQATT, CDR2 SNEGSKA (reference sequence). CDR3 coding DNA: TGCAGTGCTAGCATGGAAAGCTCCTATAATTCACCCCTCCACTTT. Its protein product is CSASMESSYNSPLHF.

A few counts support this clonotype. The chain has TRBV6-1 and TRBJ2-3; 10 nucleotides align to TRBD2. The CDR3 is made up of 17 amino acids. The ends lost 5 bases at V and 5 bases at J; junction bases unmatched: 13. The germline gives CDR1 MNHNS, CDR2 SASEGT. CDR3: CASSRRRLAGGLDTQYF. The CDR3 DNA reads TGTGCCAGCAGTCGCCGCCGGTTAGCGGGGGGTTTAGATACGCAGTATTTT.

The chain couples TRBV4-2 to TRBJ2-3; 7 bases map to TRBD2. Trimming took 8 bases from V and 3 from J; bases not matched to a gene: 8. The CDR3 contains 14 residues. Germline V gene sequence: CDR1 LGHNA, CDR2 YNFKEQ. CDR3 nucleotide sequence: TGTGCCAGCGGGAGCGGGGAGGCTACAGATACGCAGTATTTT. Protein product: CASGSGEATDTQYF.

The rearrangement links TRBV29-1 to TRBJ2-3, with TRBD2 identical over 8 bases. Germline CDR1 reads SQVTM; CDR2 reads ANQGSEA. The CDR3 extends over 14 amino acids. Trimming at V came to 4 bases and at J to 5 bases, leaving 8 bases not matched to a gene. CDR3 coding DNA: TGCAGCGTTGGGACTCTTGCGGGAGGAGATACGCAGTATTTT. It encodes CSVGTLAGGDTQYF.

The rearrangement links TRBV28 to TRBJ2-7; 7 nucleotides line up with TRBD1. V trimming: 5 bases; J trimming: 2 bases; junction bases outside the gene matches: 12. Germline values: CDR1 MDHEN, CDR2 SYDVKM. This CDR3 contains 16 residues. Here the CDR3 reads CASSLPGQTVPYEQYF. The CDR3 DNA reads TGTGCCAGCAGTCTCCCGGGACAGACAGTTCCCTACGAGCAGTACTTC.